This T cell receptor beta chain was found in a study of Ad26.COV2.S vaccination and SARS-CoV-2 variants. Produced via immunoSEQ multiplex PCR; TCRdb's table is partial and in-frame only. The sample contains around 370,000 clones, 80% to 90% of which appear only once. CDR3 length: 13 amino acids. Germline CDR1 reads GTSNPN; CDR2 reads SVGIG (reference sequence). V shed 1 base and J shed 2 bases, with 9 bases lying between them. The treatment here: roughly 19 received Ad26.COV2.S at low or high dose, single or two shots; a few received placebo; per-sample allocation not given. On day 63 after the first injection, vaccine and placebo recipients gave samples.

This chain joins TRBV30 and TRBJ2-7; perhaps TRBD1 as D (6 bases). The TCR comes from a person aged 18-65 years who received the Ad26.COV2.S COVID-19 vaccine or a placebo. This specimen consisted of peripheral blood, obtained in a trial of Ad26.COV2.S vaccine versus placebo. The CDR3 sequence: CAWSGTGTYEQYF. As DNA, the CDR3 is TGTGCCTGGAGTGGAACAGGGACCTACGAGCAGTACTTC.